A selection of T cell receptor beta chains follows, all from one sample in a study of Tregs in tolerant kidney transplant recipients. Clones were read by immunoSEQ multiplex PCR, and TCRdb kept only the in-frame ones, dropping some. The top ten hold 10% to 15% of the sample, which has 15,000 to 17,000 clones, about 92% seen once. Sequencing was performed on CD8+ T cells from blood. These receptor sequences come from a human donor in good health. Each CDR3 is given with its conserved first and last residue. The D gene is left open where the match is weak. Not all rows give a size; the values are once, few, many and, for expanded clones, a class.

j_call v_call d_call clone_size cdr3_aa cdr3_nt
TRBJ2-7 TRBV7-9 NA NA CASSSGADEQYF TGTGCCAGCAGCTCGGGGGCAGACGAGCAGTACTTC
TRBJ2-7 TRBV4-3 NA NA CASSQAPPKTSEQYF TGCGCCAGCAGCCAAGCCCCCCCCAAGACGTCCGAGCAGTACTTC
TRBJ1-1 TRBV7-9 NA once CASSLPDSLNTEAFF TGTGCCAGCAGCTTACCGGACAGTTTGAACACTGAAGCTTTCTTT
TRBJ2-7 TRBV2 TRBD1 once CAVRTGFSYEQYF TGTGCCGTACGGACAGGGTTCTCCTACGAGCAGTACTTC
TRBJ2-1 TRBV2 TRBD2 NA CASRGLAGRYNEQFF TGTGCCAGCAGGGGACTAGCGGGTCGTTACAATGAGCAGTTCTTC
TRBJ1-1 TRBV15 TRBD1 NA CATSLGTGGTEAFF TGTGCCACCAGCTTAGGGACAGGGGGCACTGAAGCTTTCTTT
TRBJ2-5 TRBV7-2 NA NA CASSFRPGRPQETQYF TGTGCCAGCAGCTTTCGTCCCGGCCGACCCCAAGAGACCCAGTACTTC
TRBJ2-7 TRBV4-3 NA NA CASSQDPGSYEQYF TGCGCCAGCAGCCAAGATCCAGGCTCCTACGAGCAGTACTTC
TRBJ2-7 TRBV5-8 NA NA CASSWTQSSYEQYF TGTGCCAGCAGTTGGACCCAGAGCTCCTACGAGCAGTACTTC
TRBJ2-3 TRBV7-9 NA NA CASSFRGTDTQYF TGTGCCAGCAGCTTTAGGGGCACAGATACGCAGTATTTT
TRBJ2-7 TRBV29-1 NA NA CSVEDLAGYNEQYF TGCAGCGTTGAGGATTTGGCGGGATACAACGAGCAGTACTTC
TRBJ2-7 TRBV4-1 NA NA CASSLRGGGSLHEQYF TGCGCCAGCAGTCTCCGTGGGGGCGGGAGCTTACACGAGCAGTACTTC
TRBJ1-2 TRBV4-3 NA NA CASSQDRGQGDGYTF TGCGCCAGCAGCCAAGATCGCGGTCAGGGTGACGGCTACACCTTC
TRBJ1-6 TRBV10-3 TRBD1 NA CAIREQGVGHIAPLHF TGTGCCATCAGGGAACAGGGGGTCGGGCATATAGCACCCCTCCACTTT
TRBJ2-1 TRBV15 NA NA CATSRDRGPWDEQFF TGTGCCACCAGCAGAGATCGGGGACCATGGGATGAGCAGTTCTTC
TRBJ2-5 TRBV5-1 NA NA CASSSGTDQETQYF TGCGCCAGCAGCTCTGGGACCGACCAAGAGACCCAGTACTTC
TRBJ1-2 TRBV7-3 TRBD1 NA CASSSTGGVGYGYTF TGTGCCAGCAGCTCCACAGGGGGCGTGGGGTATGGCTACACCTTC
TRBJ2-7 TRBV19 TRBD1 NA CASSINPTGGVGEQYF TGTGCCAGTAGTATCAACCCAACAGGGGGAGTGGGGGAGCAGTACTTC
TRBJ2-3 TRBV6-1 TRBD2 once CASSEARLAGVEDTQYF TGTGCCAGCAGTGAAGCGCGTCTAGCGGGAGTAGAAGATACGCAGTATTTT
TRBJ1-1 TRBV19 NA few CASSIERVEAFF TGTGCCAGTAGTATTGAAAGGGTCGAAGCTTTCTTT
TRBJ1-2 TRBV5-4 NA NA CASIPGKTYGYTF TGTGCCAGCATCCCAGGAAAGACCTATGGCTACACCTTC
TRBJ2-7 TRBV10-3 NA NA CAKYIRGHSYEQYF TGTGCCAAGTACATACGGGGCCACTCCTACGAGCAGTACTTC
TRBJ2-7 TRBV10-3 TRBD1 once CAIRVPGQGYEQYF TGTGCCATCAGGGTACCGGGACAGGGCTACGAGCAGTACTTC
TRBJ2-7 TRBV11-2 NA NA CASSLSAEQYF TGTGCCAGCAGCTTATCGGCCGAGCAGTACTTC
TRBJ2-1 TRBV14 NA NA CASSQPGTTYNEQFF TGTGCCAGCAGCCAACCGGGGACCACCTACAATGAGCAGTTCTTC
TRBJ2-4 TRBV6-5 NA once CASSLRDAPYF TGTGCCAGCAGCCTCCGGGACGCCCCTTACTTC
TRBJ1-3 TRBV14 TRBD1 NA CASRGQGTGNTIYF TGTGCCAGCAGAGGACAGGGGACTGGAAACACCATATATTTT
TRBJ2-7 TRBV11-2 NA NA CASSLPVAGGPDYTYEQYF TGTGCCAGCAGCTTACCAGTTGCTGGGGGTCCCGATTATACCTACGAGCAGTACTTC